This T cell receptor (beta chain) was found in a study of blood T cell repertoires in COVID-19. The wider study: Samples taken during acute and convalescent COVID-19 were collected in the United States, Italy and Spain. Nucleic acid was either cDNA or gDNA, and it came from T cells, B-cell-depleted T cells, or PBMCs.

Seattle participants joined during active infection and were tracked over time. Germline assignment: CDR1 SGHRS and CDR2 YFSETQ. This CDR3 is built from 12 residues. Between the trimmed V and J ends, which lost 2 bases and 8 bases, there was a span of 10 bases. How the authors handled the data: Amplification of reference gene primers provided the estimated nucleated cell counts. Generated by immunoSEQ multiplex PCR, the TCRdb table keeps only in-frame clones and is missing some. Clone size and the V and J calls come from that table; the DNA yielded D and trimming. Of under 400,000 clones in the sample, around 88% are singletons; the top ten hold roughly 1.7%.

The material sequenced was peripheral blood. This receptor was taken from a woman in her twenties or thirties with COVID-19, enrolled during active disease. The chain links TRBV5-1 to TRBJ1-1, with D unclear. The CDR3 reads CASSFSGPEAFF. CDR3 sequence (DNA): TGCGCCAGCAGCTTCAGTGGTCCCGAAGCTTTCTTT. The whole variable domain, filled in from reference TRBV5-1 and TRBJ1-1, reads KAGVTQTPRYLIKTRGQQVTLSCSPISGHRSVSWYQQTPGQGLQFLFEYFSETQRNKGNFPGRFSGRQFSNSRSEMNVSTLELGDSALYLCASSFSGPEAFFGQGTRLTVV.